Each of the 20 T cell receptor beta chains below was sequenced from the same sample in a study of tumor-infiltrating lymphocytes in primary liver carcinoma. The tissue used was unsorted bulk material of roughly 17-32 mg. RNA and DNA were co-extracted from it with the AllPrep DNA/RNA mini kit. The authors made TCR beta cDNA from roughly 480 ng total RNA with a constant-region primer. Generation of the TCR beta libraries relied on three nested multiplex PCR rounds using slightly modified ARM-PCR. The two initial PCR rounds, roughly 11 cycles each, used TRBV1-TRBV30 forward and C-beta reverse primers. From the multiplex PCR reads, TCRdb called clonotypes with MiXCR, one entry per CDR3 protein. The data hold approximately 120,000 distinct CDR3 sequences, with around 60% observed a single time. The sequenced sample consisted of liver tumor tissue from sampling region 3. Subset reported: tumor region T3, left-lateral pole. The origin of the receptors is a woman in her fifties or sixties with primary liver carcinoma and hepatitis B virus infection.

The chain links TRBV20-1 to TRBJ2-3, with D tentatively TRBD2 (5 bases). Between the trimmed V and J ends, which lost 0 bases and 6 bases, there was a span of 10 bases. From germline, CDR1 is DFQATT and CDR2 SNEGSKA (reference sequence). The CDR3 spans 13 residues. The CDR3 nucleotides read TGCAGTGCTAGAGAAACTAGACGGGATACGCAGTATTTT. This codes for CSARETRRDTQYF.

The chain combines TRBV28 with TRBJ2-1; either TRBD1 or TRBD2 may fit D (6 bases each). CDR1 MDHEN and CDR2 SYDVKM come from the germline V gene. The V gene lost 3 bases and the J gene lost 6 bases, with 12 bases spanning the gap. This CDR3 has 14 residues. Here the CDR3 reads CASSFNGGGNEQFF. DNA for the CDR3: TGTGCCAGCAGTTTTAACGGAGGGGGCAATGAGCAGTTCTTC. Full variable domain (remainder filled in from reference TRBV28 and TRBJ2-1): DVKVTQSSRYLVKRTGEKVFLECVQDMDHENMFWYRQDPGLGLRLIYFSYDVKMKEKGDIPEGYSVSREKKERFSLILESASTNQTSMYLCASSFNGGGNEQFFGPGTRLTVL.

By proportion, this clonotype is medium-sized. The rearrangement joins TRBV11-2 to TRBJ2-1, with D possibly called TRBD1 or TRBD2 (5 bases each). The germline gives CDR1 SGHAT, CDR2 FQNNGV. There are 14 residues in the CDR3. V lost 2 bases to trimming and J lost 4 bases, with 9 bases between them. The CDR3 spells CASSLSGTYNEQFF. The CDR3 coding sequence is TGTGCCAGCAGCTTAAGTGGGACGTACAATGAGCAGTTCTTC.

For this clonotype: This sequence may be a read error, since a much larger clone differs from it by one base. The rearrangement uses TRBV14 and TRBJ2-5; D is undetermined. The CDR3 sequence is 10 residues long. Germline loops: CDR1 SGHDN, CDR2 FVKESK. The CDR3 here is CASFEETQCF. CDR3 nucleotide sequence: TGTGCCAGCTTCGAAGAGACCCAGTGCTTC.

Remarks on this clonotype: A read error may explain this, as a much larger clone is one base away. V gene TRBV30 combines with J gene TRBJ2-1; D uncertain. Germline CDR1 and CDR2: GTSNPN and SVGIG (reference sequence). The CDR3 is 12 amino acids. Trimming took off 1 base at V and 9 bases at J, with 10 bases between the two ends. CDR3 DNA sequence: TGTGCCTGGAGTGACTTCGTAGGTGAGCAGTTCTTC. Translation: CAWSDFVGEQFF.

The table lists this clonotype with many counts. The chain combines TRBV6-2 or TRBV6-3 with TRBJ2-1; D is perhaps TRBD2 (5 bases). This CDR3 region has 12 residues. The V gene lost 5 bases and the J gene lost 9 bases, with 11 bases spanning the gap. CDR1 is MNHEY, CDR2 SVGEGT, per germline. The CDR3 DNA reads as TGTGCCAGCAGTCCATATGGAGGTGAGCAGTTCTTC. Protein product: CASSPYGGEQFF.

In its sample, this clonotype was seen many times. V is TRBV6-6 and J is TRBJ1-1; D unresolved. Germline values: CDR1 MNHNY, CDR2 SVGAGI (reference sequence). Trimming pared 0 bases from V and 0 bases from J, leaving 8 bases between. The CDR3 sequence is 15 residues long. CDR3 loop: CASSYSGELNTEAFF. CDR3 DNA sequence: TGTGCCAGCAGTTACTCCGGTGAGCTGAACACTGAAGCTTTCTTT.

This clonotype was observed once. Germline is not matched at one junction end, which may reflect a read error. The chain employs TRBV11-2 and TRBJ2-5; possibly TRBD2 for D (5 bases). There are 16 residues in the CDR3. Germline CDR1 and CDR2: SGHAT and FQNNGV. Here the CDR3 reads CANGLRLAEYQETRYF. CDR3 bases: TGTGCCAACGGCTTACGGCTAGCAGAGTACCAAGAGACCCGGTACTTC.

This clonotype appeared a few times. The chain combines TRBV7-9 with TRBJ1-3, with D unresolved. CDR1 and CDR2 from the germline V gene are SEHNR and FQNEAQ (reference sequence). CDR3 length: 14 residues. The germline V and J ends were trimmed by 4 bases and 0 bases, with 7 bases remaining between them. As DNA, the CDR3 is TGTGCCAGCAGCTCCACCCTCTCTGGAAACACCATATATTTT. Its protein product is CASSSTLSGNTIYF.

This rearrangement joins TRBV11-3 to TRBJ2-1, with D possibly matching TRBD2 (5 bases). Trimming pared 5 bases from V and 4 bases from J, leaving 18 bases between. Germline V gene data show CDR1 as SGHNT and CDR2 as YENEEA. The CDR3 is made up of 16 amino acids. The CDR3 spells CASSPRATIVYNEQFF. The DNA of the CDR3 is TGTGCCAGCAGCCCGAGGGCCACTATCGTTTACAATGAGCAGTTCTTC.

This clonotype showed up just once. Just one base apart from a much larger clone, this may be a read error. The rearrangement uses TRBV7-9 and TRBJ2-7; D remains ambiguous. This CDR3 is built from 14 residues. Per germline, CDR1 SEHNR and CDR2 FQNEAQ (reference sequence). V was shortened by 2 bases and J by 2 bases, with 10 bases between the two germline ends. The CDR3 reads CASSLSLVPYEQYF. In DNA form, the CDR3 reads TGTGCCAGCAGCTTAAGCCTGGTTCCCTACGAGCAGTACTTC.

This clonotype has just a few counts. This chain joins TRBV28 and TRBJ1-4; D gene uncertain. The germline V gene has CDR1 MDHEN and CDR2 SYDVKM. The CDR3 spans 12 residues. V gave up 6 bases and J gave up 4 bases, with 6 bases separating them. CDR3: CASRGDNEKLFF. DNA for the CDR3: TGTGCCAGCAGGGGCGATAATGAAAAACTGTTTTTT.

This clonotype was seen at least ten times. V gene TRBV5-4 combines with J gene TRBJ2-2, with D tentatively TRBD2 (7 bases). The CDR3 spans 17 residues. CDR1 SGHNT and CDR2 YYREEE come from the germline V gene (reference sequence). Deletions cut 1 base from V and 0 bases from J, with 13 bases between. CDR3 amino acids: CASSLQRDTTNTGELFF. The CDR3 bases are TGTGCCAGCAGCTTGCAGCGGGACACGACGAACACCGGGGAGCTGTTTTTT.

Regarding this clonotype: In this CDR3 the conserved last residue, phenylalanine or tryptophan, is missing, so a read error is likely. The DNA of the CDR3 is TGCAGCGTCCGCCCACGAGGCGCCTACAATGAGCAGTTCTTA. It translates to CSVRPRGAYNEQFL. The V gene is TRBV29-1, the J gene TRBJ2-1; D remains ambiguous. CDR3 length: 14 residues. With 6 bases removed from V and 2 bases from J, the gap between germline ends came to 14 bases. Germline CDR1 is SQVTM and CDR2 is ANQGSEA.

This clonotype was counted once. The genes are TRBV21-1 and TRBJ1-2. TRBV21-1 corresponds to a pseudogene. This CDR3 is built from 14 residues. CDR3 amino acids: CASSKEVRPYDYTF. As DNA, the CDR3 is TGTGCCAGCAGCAAAGAAGTGAGGCCTTATGACTACACCTTC.

For this clonotype: The germline gene is not matched at one end of the junction; a read error may be the cause. The chain carries TRBV4-2 and TRBJ2-3; unclear D gene. The CDR3 is made up of 13 amino acids. Germline values: CDR1 LGHNA, CDR2 YNFKEQ. The CDR3 nucleotides are TGTGCCAGCGGCCAAGAGAGCACAGATACACAGTATTTT. It is translated as CASGQESTDTQYF.

This chain connects TRBV11-2 to TRBJ2-7; D perhaps matches TRBD1 (5 bases). The CDR3 spans 15 residues. V shed 7 bases and J shed 3 bases, with 19 bases lying between them. The germline gives CDR1 SGHAT, CDR2 FQNNGV. CDR3 amino acids: CASILVAGLSYEQYF. The CDR3 nucleotides read TGTGCCAGCATTTTAGTGGCAGGGCTAAGCTACGAGCAGTACTTC.

To note about this clonotype: An end of the junction differs from the germline gene, which may be a read error. V and J are TRBV11-3 and TRBJ2-1; 8 bases are a match to TRBD2. Germline V gene lookup returns CDR1 SGHNT and CDR2 YENEEA. CDR3 length: 16 residues. The CDR3, as DNA: TGTACCAGTAGCGCAACTAGCGGAGGCCAATACAATGAGCAGTTCTTC. Translated: CTSSATSGGQYNEQFF.

The rearrangement joins TRBV5-6 to TRBJ2-7; 9 bases map to TRBD1. The CDR3 runs to 16 residues. V shed 5 bases and J 5 bases; nucleotides not matched to a gene: 14. Germline CDR1 SGHDT, CDR2 YYEEEE. This chain's CDR3 is CASSSGGTGIQNEQYF. The DNA of the CDR3 is TGTGCCAGCAGTTCCGGGGGGACAGGGATCCAGAACGAGCAGTACTTC.

This clonotype was seen many times. The gene calls are TRBV12-3 or TRBV12-4 and TRBJ2-7; 7 bases align to TRBD1. The CDR3 totals 15 residues. V lost 6 bases, J lost 0 bases, and 8 bases stayed unmatched. The CDR3 protein is CASSRDRARSYEQYF. DNA of the CDR3: TGTGCCAGCAGCCGCGACAGGGCCCGCTCCTACGAGCAGTACTTC.